The entry below gives a single TCR beta chain sequence along with its context. The sample belongs to a study of PD-1 blockade in classical Hodgkin lymphoma. Sequencing used immunoSEQ multiplex PCR; TCRdb keeps in-frame clones, though not all of them. The sample yields 16,000 or so clones, 84% seen once. Trimming took off 5 bases at V and 3 bases at J, with 11 bases between the two ends. The CDR3 extends over 14 amino acids. Germline V gene sequence: CDR1 PRHDT, CDR2 FYEKMQ (reference sequence). As to time point: newly diagnosed, previously untreated cHL patient sample. Serving as comparison were PBMCs from newly diagnosed, untreated classical Hodgkin lymphoma, which were sequenced alongside the relapsed/refractory trial patients.

This clonotype was obtained from a human donor with classical Hodgkin lymphoma. The chain carries TRBV13 and TRBJ2-1; tentative D call: TRBD1 (5 bases). Source material: peripheral blood mononuclear cells (PBMCs). CDR3 loop: CASSPTGFYNEQFF. The DNA for the CDR3 is TGTGCCAGCAGCCCCACAGGCTTCTACAATGAGCAGTTCTTC. The full variable domain, with the rest looked up from reference TRBV13 and TRBJ2-1, is AAGVIQSPRHLIKEKRETATLKCYPIPRHDTVYWYQQGPGQDPQFLISFYEKMQSDKGSIPDRFSAQQFSDYHSELNMSSLELGDSALYFCASSPTGFYNEQFFGPGTRLTVL.